This TCR beta chain was profiled in a study of beta chain features in type 1 diabetes. Every donor provided one heparinised blood draw, which averaged roughly 120 mL. Reverse transcribing all isolated RNA meant expressed TCRB transcripts were sequenced. Sequencing used immunoSEQ multiplex PCR; TCRdb keeps in-frame clones, though not all of them. Altogether 330,000 or so clones are present, 10% to 15% being singletons, with the ten largest covering approximately 0.01%. Germline V gene sequence: CDR1 SEHNR, CDR2 FQNEAQ (reference sequence). This CDR3 comprises 15 residues. After removal of 7 bases from V and 3 bases from J, the junction contained 8 bases not matched to a gene. Study conclusions and caveats: Type 1 diabetes patients had TCRB CDR3s that were shorter (moderately but significantly so) in all four CD4+ subsets. A greater similarity of naive, central memory and Treg TCRB repertoires was seen among patients than among healthy donors.

Note on this clone: What it binds is not known.

This chain joins TRBV7-9 and TRBJ2-4; 8 bases fit TRBD1. Sequenced material: naive CD4+ T cells from blood. The clonotype comes from a woman aged 18-30 years with type 1 diabetes. The CDR3 loop reads CASTLDRGHKNIQYF. The CDR3 DNA follows: TGTGCCAGCACCCTCGACAGGGGCCACAAAAACATTCAGTACTTC.